This is a list of T cell receptor beta chains from one sample in a study of blood T cell repertoires in COVID-19. Clones were sequenced by immunoSEQ multiplex PCR, and TCRdb holds only the in-frame ones, with some missing. The sample comprises under 200,000 clones, about nine tenths of which are singletons, and roughly 0.77% rests with the top ten. Sequenced input: PBMCs or T cells enriched from blood (not recorded which). Receptors were obtained from a woman aged 18-35 years who had recovered from COVID-19. Both conserved end residues are part of each CDR3. D genes are given only for firm matches. Size tells how often a clone was seen (once, few, many) or the class of an expanded clone, and some rows leave it out.

j_call: TRBJ1-2
d_call: NA
clone_size: NA
v_call: TRBV5-1
cdr3_nt: TGCGCCAGCAGCTTGGAAGGGGAGGTCTGGTATGGCTACACCTTC
cdr3_aa: CASSLEGEVWYGYTF

j_call: TRBJ2-1
d_call: NA
clone_size: NA
v_call: TRBV7-2
cdr3_nt: TGTGCCAGCAGGAAACTAACCGGGACTGATTACAATGAGCAGTTCTTC
cdr3_aa: CASRKLTGTDYNEQFF

j_call: TRBJ1-6
d_call: NA
clone_size: once
v_call: TRBV21-1
cdr3_nt: NA
cdr3_aa: CASSHPSWGEGNSPLHF

j_call: TRBJ1-4
d_call: NA
clone_size: NA
v_call: TRBV18
cdr3_nt: TGTGCCAGCTCACCAAAGGGGAATGAAAAACTGTTTTTT
cdr3_aa: CASSPKGNEKLFF

j_call: TRBJ2-1
d_call: NA
clone_size: NA
v_call: TRBV11-1
cdr3_nt: TGTGCCAGCAGCCCCGGGGAGGCGGGTTACAATGAGCAGTTCTTC
cdr3_aa: CASSPGEAGYNEQFF

j_call: TRBJ2-7
d_call: NA
clone_size: NA
v_call: TRBV4-1
cdr3_nt: TGCGCCAGCAGCCAACAACCGGGGAAGGCCTACGAGCAGTACTTC
cdr3_aa: CASSQQPGKAYEQYF

j_call: TRBJ1-4
d_call: NA
clone_size: NA
v_call: TRBV7-9
cdr3_nt: TGTGCCAGCAGCCCGTACCCCTTGACGGGGACTAATGAAAAACTGTTTTTT
cdr3_aa: CASSPYPLTGTNEKLFF

j_call: TRBJ1-3
d_call: NA
clone_size: NA
v_call: TRBV11-2
cdr3_nt: TGTGCCAGCAGCTTAGTTGGTGGGGGGACTGGAAACACCATATATTTT
cdr3_aa: CASSLVGGGTGNTIYF

j_call: TRBJ2-5
d_call: NA
clone_size: NA
v_call: TRBV15
cdr3_nt: TGTGCCACCAGCGTCGGGGGTGACGGGGAGACCCAGTACTTC
cdr3_aa: CATSVGGDGETQYF

j_call: TRBJ2-3
d_call: NA
clone_size: NA
v_call: TRBV5-1
cdr3_nt: TGCGCCAGCAGACCCGCGGTAGCGGGCACAGATACGCAGTATTTT
cdr3_aa: CASRPAVAGTDTQYF

j_call: TRBJ1-6
d_call: NA
clone_size: NA
v_call: TRBV7-6
cdr3_nt: TGTGCCAGCAGCTTAGAGGCCCGGGGAGGCAATTCACCCCTCCACTTT
cdr3_aa: CASSLEARGGNSPLHF

j_call: TRBJ2-2
d_call: TRBD1
clone_size: NA
v_call: TRBV3-1/TRBV3-2
cdr3_nt: TGTGCCAGCAGCCACCAGGGGGCCGGGGAGCTGTTTTTT
cdr3_aa: CASSHQGAGELFF

j_call: TRBJ1-5
d_call: NA
clone_size: NA
v_call: TRBV28
cdr3_nt: TGTGCCAGCAGTTTCAGGTCTTGGAGTAGCGGATTCAATCAGCCCCAGCATTTT
cdr3_aa: CASSFRSWSSGFNQPQHF

j_call: TRBJ2-2
d_call: TRBD2
clone_size: NA
v_call: TRBV27
cdr3_nt: TGTGCCAGCATGCTAACGCCGGGACTAGCTAACTTGAGGGAGCTGTTTTTT
cdr3_aa: CASMLTPGLANLRELFF

j_call: TRBJ2-3
d_call: TRBD2
clone_size: NA
v_call: TRBV6-5
cdr3_nt: TGTGCCAGCAGTTACCTAGCGGGAAGTAAAGATACGCAGTATTTT
cdr3_aa: CASSYLAGSKDTQYF